This entry is about one T cell receptor (beta chain). Participants' reported clinical history set cohort assignment. This sample is drawn from a study of blood T cell repertoires in COVID-19. Data came from immunoSEQ multiplex PCR; TCRdb stores just in-frame clones and leaves some out. The data show 150,000 to 200,000 clones, about 88% seen once. J lost 5 bases, V lost 5 bases, and 2 bases had no gene match. CDR3 length equals 13 residues. The germline CDR1 and CDR2 sequences are SGHRS and YFSETQ. The V and J genes are TRBV5-1 and TRBJ1-4; 8 nucleotides match TRBD1. The clonotype was recovered from a woman aged 40 to 55 with acute COVID-19. Sequencing was done on a sample of PBMCs or T cells enriched from blood (not recorded which). The CDR3 reads CASRNRGNEKLFF. In nucleotides, the CDR3 is TGCGCCAGCAGAAACAGGGGGAATGAAAAACTGTTTTTT. The variable domain in full, completed from reference TRBV5-1 and TRBJ1-4, reads KAGVTQTPRYLIKTRGQQVTLSCSPISGHRSVSWYQQTPGQGLQFLFEYFSETQRNKGNFPGRFSGRQFSNSRSEMNVSTLELGDSALYLCASRNRGNEKLFFGSGTQLSVL.